The rows below give T cell receptor beta chains drawn from one sample of a study of T cells in Graves' hyperthyroidism and ophthalmopathy. One entry per CDR3 protein, called by TCRdb with MiXCR from the multiplex PCR reads. The sample holds about 580,000 distinct CDR3 sequences, roughly 14% seen once. The specimen was blood. The source of these receptors is a woman aged 25 to 45 with Graves' hyperthyroidism that later progressed to Graves' ophthalmopathy. Both conserved end residues are part of each CDR3. Each record gives: D gene, clone size, V gene, J gene, CDR3 protein, CDR3 DNA. D genes are given only for firm matches. Clone size is stated in some rows and not others, as once, few, many or a class when expanded.

NA	NA	TRBV5-6	TRBJ2-1	CASSLVGETYNEQFF	TGTGCCAGCAGCTTGGTTGGGGAAACCTACAATGAGCAGTTCTTC
TRBD1	NA	TRBV7-9	TRBJ1-2	CASSLSQGQYYGYTF	TGTGCCAGCAGCTTAAGCCAGGGACAGTACTATGGCTACACCTTC
NA	many	TRBV30	TRBJ1-1	CAWSRGVNTEAFF	TGTGCCTGGAGTAGAGGGGTGAACACTGAAGCTTTCTTT
NA	NA	TRBV30	TRBJ1-1	CAWKSAGDTGAFF	TGTGCCTGGAAATCGGCGGGGGACACTGGAGCTTTCTTT
NA	few	TRBV7-3	TRBJ2-1	CASSLTLDNEQFF	TGTGCCAGCAGCTTAACCCTGGACAATGAGCAGTTCTTC
NA	NA	TRBV5-1	TRBJ2-5	CASSLAGSTEETQYF	TGCGCCAGCAGCTTGGCGGGTAGTACGGAGGAGACCCAGTACTTC
TRBD1	many	TRBV10-3	TRBJ1-2	CAINPQGAGANFNYGYTF	TGTGCCATCAACCCACAGGGGGCAGGGGCGAACTTTAACTATGGCTACACCTTC
NA	many	TRBV2	TRBJ1-2	CASSEFFQGRVGYTF	TGTGCCAGCAGTGAATTTTTTCAGGGGCGGGTTGGCTACACCTTC
TRBD2	NA	TRBV7-3	TRBJ2-1	CASSLTTSGRASEQFF	TGTGCCAGCAGCTTAACGACTAGCGGGAGGGCCAGTGAGCAGTTCTTC
TRBD2	many	TRBV19	TRBJ2-7	CASSVAPWTSAQYEQYF	TGTGCCAGTAGTGTCGCCCCTTGGACTAGCGCGCAATACGAGCAGTACTTC
NA	many	TRBV29-1	TRBJ2-1	CSVPGRAEQFF	TGCAGCGTACCTGGACGGGCTGAGCAGTTCTTC
NA	many	TRBV2	TRBJ2-7	CASLGQSPYEQYF	TGTGCCAGCTTAGGACAGAGTCCCTACGAGCAGTACTTC
TRBD2	NA	TRBV13	TRBJ2-1	CASSFKTSGTYNEQFF	TGTGCCAGCAGCTTCAAGACTAGCGGGACCTACAATGAGCAGTTCTTC
NA	NA	TRBV12-3/TRBV12-4	TRBJ2-1	CASSLRDSPLSEQFF	TGTGCCAGCAGTCTCCGGGACTCCCCCCTTTCGGAGCAGTTCTTC
NA	many	TRBV10-3	TRBJ2-7	CAISNPGDEQYF	TGTGCCATCAGTAACCCAGGGGACGAGCAGTACTTC
TRBD2	NA	TRBV7-2	TRBJ2-7	CASSSENSGSHEQYF	TGTGCCAGCAGCTCGGAGAATAGCGGGAGCCACGAGCAGTACTTC
TRBD1	many	TRBV7-3	TRBJ2-3	CASSPADRGRRDTQYF	TGTGCCAGCAGCCCCGCGGACAGGGGGCGCCGAGATACGCAGTATTTT
TRBD1	many	TRBV30	TRBJ1-2	CAWSNTYQGARGYTF	TGTGCCTGGAGTAACACATACCAGGGGGCGCGGGGCTACACCTTC
NA	many	TRBV7-9	TRBJ2-5	CASSPRVGVHQETQYF	TGTGCCAGCAGCCCCAGGGTGGGGGTACACCAAGAGACCCAGTACTTC
NA	few	TRBV12-3/TRBV12-4	TRBJ1-3	CASSLARGGNTIYF	TGTGCCAGCAGTTTAGCGCGAGGGGGAAACACCATATATTTT
NA	NA	TRBV20-1	TRBJ2-7	CSARDTGGPSFSYEQYF	TGCAGTGCTCGCGATACCGGGGGACCTTCGTTCTCCTACGAGCAGTACTTC
NA	NA	TRBV7-6	TRBJ2-3	CASSLDDGPYF	TGTGCCAGCAGCTTAGACGATGGGCCGTATTTT
TRBD2	many	TRBV9	TRBJ2-5	CASSARGLGGETQYF	TGTGCCAGCAGCGCCCGTGGACTAGGAGGGGAGACCCAGTACTTC
TRBD2	once	TRBV7-9	TRBJ2-7	CASSSLAGGPDEQYF	TGTGCCAGCAGCTCCCTGGCGGGAGGGCCAGACGAGCAGTACTTC
TRBD1	many	TRBV29-1	TRBJ2-7	CSVGGQGYIEQYF	TGCAGCGTTGGGGGACAGGGGTACATCGAGCAGTACTTC
TRBD2	NA	TRBV19	TRBJ2-1	CARNSTSGTEQFF	TGTGCCAGAAACTCCACTAGCGGGACGGAGCAGTTCTTC
NA	many	TRBV12-5	TRBJ2-1	CASGGGGPNEQFF	TGTGCTAGTGGGGGGGGAGGACCCAATGAGCAGTTCTTC
NA	many	TRBV28	TRBJ1-2	CASTPEGGARGNYGYTF	TGTGCCAGCACCCCGGAGGGAGGAGCCAGGGGCAACTATGGCTACACCTTC
NA	many	TRBV29-1	TRBJ2-3	CSAGRRTDTQYF	TGCAGCGCAGGACGGCGAACAGATACGCAGTATTTT
NA	many	TRBV2	TRBJ2-1	CASSVLLEQFF	TGTGCCAGCAGTGTCTTACTGGAGCAGTTCTTC
NA	NA	TRBV9	TRBJ2-7	CASNVSSGDYEQYF	TGTGCCAGCAACGTATCATCGGGAGATTACGAGCAGTACTTC
TRBD1	many	TRBV11-2	TRBJ2-2	CASPPTTIQGAKGELFF	TGTGCCAGCCCCCCGACAACAATTCAGGGGGCAAAAGGGGAGCTGTTTTTT
NA	many	TRBV28	TRBJ1-5	CASRTRQASNQPQHF	TGTGCCAGCAGAACCAGACAGGCTAGCAATCAGCCCCAGCATTTT
NA	many	TRBV9	TRBJ2-7	CASSAPMAPDEQYF	TGTGCCAGCAGCGCCCCGATGGCCCCGGACGAGCAGTACTTC
NA	many	TRBV10-3	TRBJ2-5	CAISRQGKQETQYF	TGTGCCATCAGCAGGCAGGGTAAACAAGAGACCCAGTACTTC
NA	many	TRBV7-2	TRBJ2-1	CARNGVRVNEQFF	TGTGCCAGGAACGGAGTTAGGGTAAATGAGCAGTTCTTC
TRBD1	few	TRBV19	TRBJ1-1	CASSLLGTGFKKNTEAFF	TGTGCCAGTAGTTTATTAGGGACAGGGTTTAAAAAAAACACTGAAGCTTTCTTT
TRBD1	few	TRBV9	TRBJ2-3	CASSSNSGTATDTQYF	TGTGCCAGCAGCTCCAATTCCGGGACAGCCACAGATACGCAGTATTTT
TRBD2	many	TRBV6-1	TRBJ2-7	CATALAGGLALAYEQYF	TGTGCCACCGCACTAGCGGGAGGGCTTGCCCTCGCCTACGAGCAGTACTTC